The 24 T cell receptor beta chains given below trace back to one sample, sequenced in a study of T cell responses to AZD1222 COVID-19 vaccine. The table came from immunoSEQ multiplex PCR; TCRdb's copy has only in-frame clones and leaves some out. Among 120,000 to 150,000 clones listed, approximately 94% were seen once. Sample: peripheral blood, taken on day 0 of AZD1222 vaccination. These receptors came from an adult in good health.

This chain connects TRBV27 to TRBJ2-1; TRBD1 agrees at 9 bases. Per the germline V gene, CDR1 is MNHEY and CDR2 is SMNVEV (reference sequence). The CDR3 is 13 amino acids. J was trimmed by 9 bases and V by 6 bases; bases with no gene match: 6. The CDR3 sequence is CASRTTGGGEQFF. The CDR3 DNA follows: TGTGCCAGCAGAACGACAGGGGGGGGTGAGCAGTTCTTC.

The CDR3: CASSGGFATNEKLFF. In nucleotides, the CDR3 is TGTGCCAGCAGCGGTGGGTTCGCAACTAATGAAAAACTGTTTTTT. The chain recombines TRBV9 with TRBJ1-4, with unresolved D. V lost 3 bases, J lost 0 bases, and 9 bases lay in between. Per germline, CDR1 SGDLS and CDR2 YYNGEE. The CDR3 extends over 15 amino acids.

V gene TRBV27 combines with J gene TRBJ1-2, with D tentatively TRBD1 (5 bases). This CDR3 is built from 15 residues. Germline-derived CDR1 and CDR2 are MNHEY and SMNVEV (reference sequence). V lost 5 bases and J 0 bases, leaving 13 bases between the germline ends. The CDR3 reads CASSRKGTANYGYTF. DNA of the CDR3: TGTGCCAGCAGTCGAAAAGGGACGGCTAACTATGGCTACACCTTC.

The CDR3 protein is CASSFRETQYF. The DNA for the CDR3 is TGTGCCAGCAGTTTTAGGGAGACCCAGTACTTC. The chain joins TRBV27 to TRBJ2-5, with D unclear. The germline V gene encodes CDR1 MNHEY and CDR2 SMNVEV (reference sequence). The germline V and J ends were trimmed by 3 bases and 5 bases, with 4 bases remaining between them. The CDR3 totals 11 residues.

The chain combines TRBV15 with TRBJ1-1; 7 bases fit TRBD1. Germline loops: CDR1 LNHNV, CDR2 YYDKDF (reference sequence). The CDR3 extends over 15 amino acids. The J segment lost 5 bases and the V segment lost 4 bases, leaving 10 bases of the junction unmatched. CDR3 sequence reads: CATSIRDSMGTEAFF. DNA of the CDR3: TGTGCCACCAGCATCAGGGACAGTATGGGGACTGAAGCTTTCTTT.

The chain recombines TRBV10-3 with TRBJ1-1; the D is unclear. Germline V gene data show CDR1 as ENHRY and CDR2 as SYGVKD. Trimming cost V 8 bases and J 8 bases, with 12 bases left between them. This CDR3 contains 11 residues. As DNA, the CDR3 is TGTGCCATCGGCGGTGGGAGCGAAGCTTTCTTT. Translating gives CAIGGGSEAFF.

This rearrangement joins TRBV27 to TRBJ1-1; weak D call: TRBD1 (5 bases). Germline V gene sequence: CDR1 MNHEY, CDR2 SMNVEV (reference sequence). The CDR3 runs 14 residues. Between the trimmed V and J ends, which lost 8 bases and 0 bases, there was a span of 13 bases. CDR3 nucleotide sequence: TGTGCCAGCCGAAGGGACGGAATGAACACTGAAGCTTTCTTT. The encoded protein is CASRRDGMNTEAFF.

The chain carries TRBV6-2 or TRBV6-3 and TRBJ1-2; D ambiguous. This CDR3 spans 12 amino acids. CDR1 MNHEY and CDR2 SVGEGT come from the germline V gene. With 4 bases removed from V and 7 bases from J, the gap between germline ends came to 10 bases. CDR3 protein: CASSSGPVGYTF. CDR3 nucleotide sequence: TGTGCCAGCAGTTCCGGGCCCGTTGGCTACACCTTC.

The rearrangement joins TRBV6-5 to TRBJ2-7; D gene ambiguous. Germline assignment: CDR1 MNHEY and CDR2 SVGAGI. The CDR3 totals 13 residues. V shed 10 bases and J shed 0 bases, with 13 bases lying between them. The CDR3: CATEAGGSYEQYF. The DNA of the CDR3 is TGTGCCACTGAGGCAGGTGGCTCCTACGAGCAGTACTTC.

There are a few counts of this clone. The V call is TRBV9, the J call TRBJ2-3; D is possibly TRBD2 (6 bases). This CDR3 comprises 16 residues. Germline CDR1 and CDR2: SGDLS and YYNGEE. Trimming stripped 1 base from V and 2 bases from J, with 14 bases between. The CDR3 spells CASSVRGAPNTDTQYF. As DNA, the CDR3 is TGTGCCAGCAGCGTACGCGGGGCCCCCAACACAGATACGCAGTATTTT.

This chain uses TRBV28 with TRBJ2-1; D gene unclear. Trimming took 3 bases from V and 9 from J, leaving 9 bases between them. CDR1 is MDHEN and CDR2 is SYDVKM in the germline V gene. The CDR3 has 12 amino acids. CDR3 sequence: CASSFISAEQFF. The CDR3 DNA reads TGTGCCAGCAGTTTTATTTCGGCTGAGCAGTTCTTC.

This chain joins TRBV29-1 and TRBJ1-2; a weak D match, TRBD1 (6 bases). CDR3 length: 11 residues. Germline-derived CDR1 and CDR2 are SQVTM and ANQGSEA. V was cut by 7 bases and J by 6 bases, with 12 bases left in between. CDR3 bases: TGCAGCGCCGAGGGGGTGGATGGCTACACCTTC. Residues: CSAEGVDGYTF.

This chain joins TRBV5-3 and TRBJ2-7, with TRBD2 matching 10 bases. TRBV5-3 is an open reading frame, and its role is uncertain. The V gene end was trimmed by 4 bases and the J gene end by 3 bases; junction bases not matched to a gene: 13. CDR3 length: 17 residues. The CDR3 region is CARSIRLAGPIDYEQYF. The CDR3 DNA is TGTGCCAGAAGCATCCGACTAGCGGGCCCCATTGACTACGAGCAGTACTTC.

The gene calls are TRBV7-2 and TRBJ1-2, with no clear D. Germline lookup yields CDR1 SGHTA and CDR2 FQGNSA. This CDR3 is built from 13 residues. V gave up 5 bases and J gave up 3 bases, with 10 bases separating them. The CDR3 coding sequence is TGTGCCAGCAGCCCACGGCCGGACTATGGCTACACCTTC. Translation gives CASSPRPDYGYTF.

The V call is TRBV6-2 or TRBV6-3, the J call TRBJ2-7, with D tentatively TRBD2 (5 bases). The CDR3 totals 16 residues. Between the trimmed V and J ends, which lost 4 bases and 3 bases, there was a span of 19 bases. Germline V CDR1 and CDR2: MNHEY, SVGEGT. This chain's CDR3 is CASSSPSSGKIYEQYF. The CDR3 DNA sequence: TGTGCCAGCAGTTCCCCCTCGAGCGGAAAGATCTACGAGCAGTACTTC.

The chain employs TRBV25-1 and TRBJ1-6, with no clear D. Germline-derived CDR1 and CDR2 are MGHDK and SYGVNS. The CDR3 totals 11 residues. With 4 bases removed from V and 15 bases from J, the gap between germline ends came to 10 bases. CDR3 nucleotide sequence: TGTGCCAGCAGTGCCTACGAGGGCCTCCACTTT. Translating it yields CASSAYEGLHF.

The chain combines TRBV7-7 with TRBJ2-5, with 9 bases identical to TRBD2. Unmatched junction bases numbered 8, after V lost 5 bases and J lost 4 bases. The CDR3 covers 15 residues. Germline CDR1 and CDR2: SSHAT and FNYEAQ (reference sequence). The CDR3 DNA reads as TGTGCCAGCAGCCCCTTAGCGGGAGTGGCAGAGACCCAGTACTTC. It yields the protein CASSPLAGVAETQYF.

The V call is TRBV4-3, the J call TRBJ1-6; possible D gene TRBD1, 6 bases. CDR3 size: 15 residues. Trimming cost V 4 bases and J 10 bases, with 17 bases left between them. Germline CDR1 LGHNA, CDR2 YSLEER. Here the CDR3 reads CASSRIGGAQSPLHF. DNA of the CDR3: TGCGCCAGCAGCCGTATCGGGGGGGCCCAATCACCCCTCCACTTT.

V gene TRBV18 combines with J gene TRBJ2-1, with a tentative D call TRBD2 (6 bases). Germline CDR1 and CDR2: KGHSH and LQKENI. The CDR3 runs to 14 residues. With 6 bases removed from V and 9 bases from J, the gap between germline ends came to 18 bases. For the CDR3, the DNA is TGTGCCAGCTCCCCCAGGGAAGAAGCGGGTGAGCAGTTCTTC. It specifies CASSPREEAGEQFF.

V and J are TRBV3-1 (or the pseudogene TRBV3-2) and TRBJ2-1, with D possibly matching TRBD2 (5 bases). This CDR3 region has 15 residues. Trimming pared 4 bases from V and 6 bases from J, leaving 16 bases between. In germline, CDR1 is LGHDT, CDR2 YNNKEL (reference sequence). The CDR3 region has the DNA TGTGCCAGCAGCCTCACCCGAGGGCGGGTCAATGAGCAGTTCTTC. This translates into CASSLTRGRVNEQFF.

This rearrangement joins TRBV27 to TRBJ1-1; D is unresolved. This CDR3 has 16 amino acids. The V end was cut by 0 bases, the J end by 0 bases, with 11 bases between. Germline-derived CDR1 and CDR2 are MNHEY and SMNVEV (reference sequence). The CDR3 sequence: CASSLSLGSMNTEAFF. The CDR3 bases are TGTGCCAGCAGTTTATCGCTCGGTTCAATGAACACTGAAGCTTTCTTT.

The chain joins TRBV7-2 to TRBJ2-7; TRBD2 agrees at 11 bases. The CDR3 has 14 residues. Germline V CDR1 and CDR2: SGHTA, FQGNSA. Trimming removed 3 bases from V and 4 bases from J; junction bases left unmatched: 2. The CDR3 DNA sequence: TGTGCCAGCAGCTTTGGACTAGCGGGTTACGAGCAGTACTTC. Translated, it gives CASSFGLAGYEQYF.

The chain employs TRBV6-2 or TRBV6-3 and TRBJ2-5; 7 nucleotides agree with TRBD2. Looked up from germline, CDR1 is MNHEY and CDR2 is SVGEGT. Trimming cost V 2 bases and J 4 bases; bases outside gene matches: 13. This CDR3 comprises 17 residues. The CDR3 here is CASSYGRAGSVRETQYF. CDR3 DNA sequence: TGTGCCAGCAGTTACGGCCGAGCGGGGAGCGTACGAGAGACCCAGTACTTC.

The chain couples TRBV18 to TRBJ2-1, with D possibly being TRBD1 (5 bases). The CDR3 extends over 14 amino acids. Germline values: CDR1 KGHSH, CDR2 LQKENI. V lost 3 bases to trimming and J lost 2 bases, with 8 bases between them. The CDR3: CASSPLDTYNEQFF. Written as DNA, the CDR3 is TGTGCCAGCTCACCCTTGGACACCTACAATGAGCAGTTCTTC.